The next 16 T cell receptor beta chains were all read from a single sample in a study of T cell repertoires in cytomegalovirus infection. TCRdb fed the reads into MiXCR, producing one record per CDR3 protein. The sample lists roughly 760,000 distinct CDR3 sequences, 35% seen once, with around 2.6% in the top ten. Sequenced sample: PBMCs. The source is a human donor in good health (CMV status not recorded). Some clones in this sample may be carry-over from other donors' samples.

The V and J genes are TRBV5-4 and TRBJ1-2; D may be TRBD1 (6 bases). Germline-derived CDR1 and CDR2 are SGHNT and YYREEE (reference sequence). V was pared by 4 bases and J by 6 bases, with 16 bases between. This CDR3 region has 14 residues. The CDR3 reads CASSQQQGRDGYTF. DNA of the CDR3: TGTGCCAGCAGCCAGCAACAGGGTCGGGATGGCTACACCTTC.

The chain has TRBV9 and TRBJ2-5, with a weak D call TRBD2 (5 bases). Trimming left V 6 bases short and J 0 bases short, with 9 bases between. The CDR3 loop spans 13 amino acids. The germline gives CDR1 SGDLS, CDR2 YYNGEE. The CDR3 region is CASNRENQETQYF. Here the CDR3 DNA reads TGTGCCAGCAATAGGGAGAACCAAGAGACCCAGTACTTC.

This clonotype occurred a few times. The DNA of the CDR3 is TGTGCCAGCAGTGAATTTAGCACAGGGGCATACAATGAGCAGTTCTTC. Residues: CASSEFSTGAYNEQFF. V usage is TRBV6-4 and J usage is TRBJ2-1, with 7 bases matching TRBD1. Trimming at V came to 3 bases and at J to 4 bases, leaving 9 bases not matched to a gene. The germline gives CDR1 MRHNA, CDR2 SNTAGT. The CDR3 runs to 16 residues.

This clonotype has a count of ten or more. This rearrangement joins TRBV6-1 to TRBJ2-3, with D maybe TRBD1 (5 bases). Germline CDR1 is MNHNS and CDR2 is SASEGT. This CDR3 has 14 residues. V lost 6 bases, J lost 0 bases, and 10 bases lay in between. CDR3 sequence (DNA): TGTGCCAGCAGCGCTGACAGCAGCACAGATACGCAGTATTTT. Translating gives CASSADSSTDTQYF.

This chain uses TRBV11-3 with TRBJ2-1; D is unresolved. V lost 0 bases to trimming and J lost 6 bases, with 9 bases between them. This CDR3 has 14 amino acids. CDR1 and CDR2 (germline): SGHNT, YENEEA. The CDR3: CASSLDPVTNEQFF. In nucleotides, the CDR3 is TGTGCCAGCAGCTTAGATCCGGTGACCAATGAGCAGTTCTTC.

Comment on this clonotype: Relative to the germline gene, one junction end is altered; a read error may explain this. This chain connects TRBV6-1 to TRBJ2-3; TRBD2 might be the D (6 bases). Per germline, CDR1 MNHNS and CDR2 SASEGT. The CDR3 has 12 residues. In DNA form, the CDR3 reads TGTGCCTGCAGTGAAGCGGGTGATACGCAGTATTTT. Its translation: CACSEAGDTQYF.

The sample holds many counts of this clonotype. The CDR3 is CASSDRAGGADGYTF. CDR3 bases: TGTGCCAGCAGCGACCGCGCTGGGGGCGCCGATGGCTACACCTTC. The V gene is TRBV7-6, the J gene TRBJ1-2, with D possibly matching TRBD1 (6 bases). The CDR3 has 15 residues. V lost 5 bases and J lost 6, with 19 bases in between. Germline V gene sequence: CDR1 SGHVS, CDR2 FNYEAQ.

This clonotype was counted only a few times. The chain links TRBV28 to TRBJ2-1; D gene ambiguous. Trimming pared 3 bases from V and 1 base from J, leaving 10 bases between. The germline V gene encodes CDR1 MDHEN and CDR2 SYDVKM. This CDR3 region has 15 residues. The CDR3 reads CASSLVGKSYNEQFF. The CDR3 bases are TGTGCCAGCAGTTTGGTGGGGAAGTCCTACAATGAGCAGTTCTTC. Drawing the rest from reference TRBV28 and TRBJ2-1, the complete variable domain is DVKVTQSSRYLVKRTGEKVFLECVQDMDHENMFWYRQDPGLGLRLIYFSYDVKMKEKGDIPEGYSVSREKKERFSLILESASTNQTSMYLCASSLVGKSYNEQFFGPGTRLTVL.

This clonotype was seen just once. CDR3 in DNA: TGTGCCATCAGTGGATACCGGGACACGGGGATAGTCGAGCAGTACTTC. Protein: CAISGYRDTGIVEQYF. The chain recombines TRBV10-3 with TRBJ2-7; a weak D match, TRBD1 (6 bases). The CDR3 covers 16 residues. Trimming stripped 4 bases from V and 6 bases from J, with 22 bases between. From germline, CDR1 is ENHRY and CDR2 SYGVKD.

This clonotype was counted only a few times. The chain combines TRBV28 with TRBJ1-5, with TRBD1 matching over 9 bases. Germline lookup yields CDR1 MDHEN and CDR2 SYDVKM. J gave up 3 bases and V 6 bases, and 6 bases lay outside the gene matches. The CDR3 has 15 residues. Written as DNA, the CDR3 is TGTGCCAGCAGCCCCGGGACAGGGACCAATCAGCCCCAGCATTTT. Translation: CASSPGTGTNQPQHF. The whole variable domain, remainder taken from reference TRBV28 and TRBJ1-5, is DVKVTQSSRYLVKRTGEKVFLECVQDMDHENMFWYRQDPGLGLRLIYFSYDVKMKEKGDIPEGYSVSREKKERFSLILESASTNQTSMYLCASSPGTGTNQPQHFGDGTRLSIL.

This clonotype came up a few times. The chain uses TRBV28 and TRBJ2-3, with 8 bases aligning to TRBD2. This CDR3 is 16 amino acids long. The germline gives CDR1 MDHEN, CDR2 SYDVKM. The trim removed 1 base at V and 2 bases at J, leaving 5 bases unmatched. The CDR3 region is CASSLFTSGTTDTQYF. CDR3 sequence (DNA): TGTGCCAGCAGTTTATTTACTAGCGGTACCACAGATACGCAGTATTTT.

This clonotype came up a few times. The chain is built from TRBV6-2 or TRBV6-3 and TRBJ2-1; TRBD1 is a possible D gene (6 bases). Germline V gene sequence: CDR1 MNHEY, CDR2 SVGEGT. This CDR3 is 16 amino acids long. Trimming shortened V by 4 bases and J by 5 bases, and 18 bases separated the two germline ends. The CDR3, as DNA: TGTGCCAGCAGTTCGATCCGCACCGGGACAAACAATGAGCAGTTCTTC. Translating it yields CASSSIRTGTNNEQFF.

The genes are TRBV19 and TRBJ1-5; no firm D call. Trimming took 1 base from V and 1 from J, leaving 11 bases between them. The V gene's germline CDR1 is LNHDA and CDR2 SQIVND (reference sequence). The CDR3 contains 16 residues. For the CDR3, the DNA is TGTGCCAGTAGTATAGTACGACTTTTAAGCAATCAGCCCCAGCATTTT. Its protein is CASSIVRLLSNQPQHF.

This rearrangement joins TRBV7-9 to TRBJ2-7; no definite D call. Germline V gene data show CDR1 as SEHNR and CDR2 as FQNEAQ (reference sequence). The CDR3 runs 12 residues. Trimming removed 5 bases from V and 4 bases from J, with 9 bases in between. CDR3 loop: CASSARYYEQYF. DNA of the CDR3: TGTGCCAGCAGCGCCCGTTATTACGAGCAGTACTTC.

About this clonotype: Because the CDR3 is missing its conserved closing phenylalanine or tryptophan, this is likely a read error. The chain combines TRBV15 with TRBJ2-7; D remains unclear. The ends were cut back, 8 bases at V and 2 bases at J, with 16 bases in the middle. Germline V gene lookup returns CDR1 LNHNV and CDR2 YYDKDF (reference sequence). This CDR3 has 14 amino acids. The chain's CDR3 is CATAEWLTAYEQYL. Written as DNA, the CDR3 is TGTGCCACCGCGGAGTGGTTAACCGCCTACGAGCAGTACTTA.

This clonotype was seen more than once but under ten times. The J gene is TRBJ1-3, the V gene TRBV19, with TRBD1 as a possible D gene (5 bases). This CDR3 is built from 14 residues. The germline gives CDR1 LNHDA, CDR2 SQIVND (reference sequence). Between the trimmed V and J ends, which lost 5 bases and 3 bases, there was a span of 11 bases. Here the CDR3 DNA reads TGTGCCAGTAGTGTTCGGGACGGTGGAAACACCATATATTTT. Amino acids: CASSVRDGGNTIYF.